These 21 T cell receptor beta chains originate from one sample sequenced in a study of T cells expressing NK-cell markers. TCRdb re-called the 5' RACE reads; every CDR3 protein appears as one record, without DNA. In all, the sample yields 150,000 to 180,000 distinct CDR3 sequences. The sequenced material came from blood T cells: a sorted CD56 or NKG2C T cell subset, CD4+ or CD8+ T cells, or bulk PBMC T cells (not recorded which). The receptors shown here come from a woman between 45 and 60 years old in good health.

This chain joins TRBV11-2 and TRBJ2-1; lacking DNA, the TRBD2 call made by TCRdb goes unchecked. Germline CDR1 and CDR2: SGHAT and FQNNGV. The CDR3 spans 17 residues. This CDR3 reads CASSPPPADWEGSEQFF.

The CDR3 sequence is CASSYLRLNVGDQPQHF. The chain combines TRBV6-2 or TRBV6-3 with TRBJ1-5. The CDR3 is 17 amino acids. From germline, CDR1 is MNHEY and CDR2 SVGEGT.

V gene TRBV27 combines with J gene TRBJ2-7; TCRdb outputs TRBD2, but without DNA this stays unchecked. The CDR3 totals 15 residues. CDR1 and CDR2 from the germline V gene are MNHEY and SMNVEV (reference sequence). This CDR3 reads CASRGGVGERYEQYF.

The chain couples TRBV19 to TRBJ2-2. Germline lookup yields CDR1 LNHDA and CDR2 SQIVND (reference sequence). The CDR3 runs 18 residues. The chain's CDR3 is CASSIDQEAGRNTGELFF.

The chain links TRBV20-1 to TRBJ2-2; TCRdb picks TRBD2, but there is no DNA to check that call. The germline V gene encodes CDR1 DFQATT and CDR2 SNEGSKA (reference sequence). The length of the CDR3 is 17 residues. CDR3: CSARDSPQREVIGELFF.

The CDR3: CASSPGRENTEAFF. The V call is TRBV27, the J call TRBJ1-1; TCRdb picks TRBD1, but there is no DNA to check that call. CDR1 is MNHEY and CDR2 is SMNVEV in the germline V gene (reference sequence). The CDR3 contains 14 residues.

The chain joins TRBV4-1 to TRBJ1-5; TCRdb proposes TRBD1, but this gene call is untestable without DNA. Germline values: CDR1 MGHRA, CDR2 YSYEKL. The CDR3 is 18 residues long. The CDR3: CASSQSIRGSYSNQPQHF.

The chain joins TRBV20-1 to TRBJ2-1; TCRdb reports TRBD1, a call that lacks DNA to check it against. The CDR3 runs to 18 residues. The germline gives CDR1 DFQATT, CDR2 SNEGSKA (reference sequence). CDR3 protein: CSARDGNYPLGSYNEQFF.

The V call is TRBV3-1, the J call TRBJ2-3; checking the TCRdb D call of TRBD2 is not possible without DNA. The germline V gene has CDR1 LGHDT and CDR2 YNNKEL (reference sequence). The CDR3 has 15 amino acids. This CDR3 reads CASSQLWGDADTQYF.

The gene calls are TRBV6-5 and TRBJ2-2; TCRdb's D gene call, TRBD1, goes unchecked for lack of DNA. This CDR3 is 17 amino acids long. Germline lookup yields CDR1 MNHEY and CDR2 SVGAGI. The CDR3 loop reads CASSYSKAGAGTGELFF.

This chain links TRBV24-1 with TRBJ2-5; TCRdb returns TRBD1, unconfirmable since there is no DNA. The germline V gene has CDR1 KGHDR and CDR2 SFDVKD. The CDR3 spans 17 residues. The CDR3 sequence is CATSDLESFGHGETQYF.

The rearrangement joins TRBV12-3 or TRBV12-4 to TRBJ1-5; there is no DNA to check the TCRdb D call of TRBD1. The CDR3 loop spans 13 amino acids. The CDR3 spells CAKDRSINQPQHF.

V gene TRBV7-2 combines with J gene TRBJ2-1; TCRdb outputs TRBD1, but without DNA this stays unchecked. CDR3 size: 14 residues. Germline V gene data show CDR1 as SGHTA and CDR2 as FQGNSA. The CDR3 spells CASSFRRLGAEQFF.

The chain recombines TRBV5-4 with TRBJ2-1; no DNA is available, so the TRBD2 call from TCRdb remains unchecked. This CDR3 is built from 14 residues. Germline CDR1 SGHNT, CDR2 YYREEE (reference sequence). This CDR3 is CASSFRGLDNEQFF.

The V and J genes are TRBV30 and TRBJ2-5; the TCRdb D gene call, TRBD2, has no DNA to confirm it. The CDR3 covers 12 residues. Per the germline V gene, CDR1 is GTSNPN and CDR2 is SVGIG (reference sequence). The CDR3 protein is CAWSVAGETQYF. Variable domain in full (rest from reference TRBV30 and TRBJ2-5): SQTIHQWPATLVQPVGSPLSLECTVEGTSNPNLYWYRQAAGRGLQLLFYSVGIGQISSEVPQNLSASRPQDRQFILSSKKLLLSDSGFYLCAWSVAGETQYFGPGTRLLVL.

The chain recombines TRBV2 with TRBJ1-5; TCRdb picks TRBD1, but there is no DNA to check that call. Germline CDR1 is SNHLY and CDR2 is FYNNEI. The CDR3 has 13 residues. CDR3 sequence: CATSGTVDQPQHF.

This sequence joins TRBV6-5 and TRBJ2-3; absent DNA, TCRdb's TRBD1 call cannot be checked. The CDR3 covers 15 residues. Germline V gives CDR1 MNHEY, CDR2 SVGAGI. CDR3 sequence: CASSYSPPGGDTQYF.

The chain employs TRBV7-9 and TRBJ2-2; TCRdb lists TRBD2, though no DNA is available to test this call. The germline V gene encodes CDR1 SEHNR and CDR2 FQNEAQ (reference sequence). The CDR3 is made up of 17 amino acids. This CDR3 is CASSFLAAGVRTGELFF. Drawing the rest from reference TRBV7-9 and TRBJ2-2, the complete variable domain is DTGVSQNPRHKITKRGQNVTFRCDPISEHNRLYWYRQTLGQGPEFLTYFQNEAQLEKSRLLSDRFSAERPKGSFSTLEIQRTEQGDSAMYLCASSFLAAGVRTGELFFGEGSRLTVL.

The rearrangement joins TRBV6-5 to TRBJ2-1; TCRdb's D call, TRBD2, is unchecked because there is no DNA. The V gene's germline CDR1 is MNHEY and CDR2 SVGAGI. The CDR3 contains 15 residues. This CDR3 is CASSPEGPSYNEQFF.

The chain couples TRBV4-1 to TRBJ2-1. There are 15 residues in the CDR3. Germline lookup yields CDR1 MGHRA and CDR2 YSYEKL. The CDR3 here is CASSQEKWAYNEQFF.

The chain links TRBV20-1 to TRBJ2-3. The germline CDR1 and CDR2 sequences are DFQATT and SNEGSKA (reference sequence). CDR3 size: 15 residues. CDR3 sequence: CSARDKNQSPDTQYF.